This T cell receptor beta chain derives from a study of molecular identifiers for immune sequencing clone quantification. Broader study findings: Spiked Jurkat TCR RNA equal to one cell could reportedly be picked out among some 1 million naive cells.

The table lists this clonotype with many counts. Its specificity is unknown. Each CDR3 protein is one row after TCRdb ran MiXCR on the PCR reads. The sample has 15,000 to 20,000 distinct CDR3 sequences; 20% to 25% are singletons. The V gene lost 2 bases and the J gene lost 4 bases, with 12 bases spanning the gap. The CDR3 covers 15 residues. Germline lookup yields CDR1 MNHEY and CDR2 SVGAGI. As CD8+CD4-CCR7+CD45RA+ cells, naive CD8 T cells were sorted. This chain joins TRBV6-5 and TRBJ1-5; D is perhaps TRBD1 (5 bases). The sequence derives from a human donor in good health. Some libraries in this study had Jurkat cell RNA spiked in. The sequenced sample consisted of naive CD8+ T cells from blood, with Jurkat cell RNA spiked in. Subset in this sample: FACS-sorted CD8+CD4-CCR7+CD45RA+ naive T cells. DNA of the CDR3: TGTGCCAGCAGTTACCTGGGGGGTCCGAATCAGCCCCAGCATTTT. Translated, it gives CASSYLGGPNQPQHF.